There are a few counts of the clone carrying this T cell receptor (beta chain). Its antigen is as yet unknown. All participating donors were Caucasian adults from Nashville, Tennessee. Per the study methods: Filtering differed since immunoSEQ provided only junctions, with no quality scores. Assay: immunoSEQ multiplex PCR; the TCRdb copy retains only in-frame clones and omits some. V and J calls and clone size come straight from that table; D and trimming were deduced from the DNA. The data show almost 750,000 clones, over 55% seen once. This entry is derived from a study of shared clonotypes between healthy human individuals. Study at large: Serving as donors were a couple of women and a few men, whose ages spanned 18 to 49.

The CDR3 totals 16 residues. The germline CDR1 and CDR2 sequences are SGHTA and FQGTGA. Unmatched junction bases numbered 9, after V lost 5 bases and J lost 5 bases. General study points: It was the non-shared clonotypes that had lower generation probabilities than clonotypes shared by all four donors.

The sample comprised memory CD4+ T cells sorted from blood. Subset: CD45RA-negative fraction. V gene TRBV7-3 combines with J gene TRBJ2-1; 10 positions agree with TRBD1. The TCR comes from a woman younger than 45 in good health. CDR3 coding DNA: TGTGCCAGCAGCCCCCGGGGGGGACAGGGGAACAATGAGCAGTTCTTC. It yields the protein CASSPRGGQGNNEQFF.